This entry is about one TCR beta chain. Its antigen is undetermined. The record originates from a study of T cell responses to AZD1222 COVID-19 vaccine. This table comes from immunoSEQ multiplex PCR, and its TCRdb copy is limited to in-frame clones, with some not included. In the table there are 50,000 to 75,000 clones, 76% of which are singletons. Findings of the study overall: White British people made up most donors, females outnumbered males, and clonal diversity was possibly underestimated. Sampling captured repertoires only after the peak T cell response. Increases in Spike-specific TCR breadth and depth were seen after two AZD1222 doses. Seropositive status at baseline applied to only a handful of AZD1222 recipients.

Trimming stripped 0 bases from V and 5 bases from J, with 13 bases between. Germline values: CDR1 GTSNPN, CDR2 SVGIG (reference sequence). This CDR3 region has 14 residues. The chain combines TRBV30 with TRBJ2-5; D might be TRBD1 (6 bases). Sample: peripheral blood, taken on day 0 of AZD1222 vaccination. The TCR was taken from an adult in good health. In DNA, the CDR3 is TGTGCCTGGAGTGTATCAGGGGCCGGCGAGACCCAGTACTTC. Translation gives CAWSVSGAGETQYF.